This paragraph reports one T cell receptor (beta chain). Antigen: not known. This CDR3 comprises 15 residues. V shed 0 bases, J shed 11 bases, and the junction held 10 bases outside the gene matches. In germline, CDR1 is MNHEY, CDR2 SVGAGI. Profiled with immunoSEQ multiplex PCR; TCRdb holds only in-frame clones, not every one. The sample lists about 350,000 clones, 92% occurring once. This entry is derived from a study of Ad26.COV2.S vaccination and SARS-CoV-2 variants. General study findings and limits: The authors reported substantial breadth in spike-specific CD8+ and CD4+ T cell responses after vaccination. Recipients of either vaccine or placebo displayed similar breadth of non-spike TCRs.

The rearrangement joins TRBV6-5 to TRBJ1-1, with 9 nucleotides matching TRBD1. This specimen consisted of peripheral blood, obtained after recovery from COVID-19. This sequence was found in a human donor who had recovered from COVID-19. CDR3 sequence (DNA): TGTGCCAGCAGTTACTCGTTCGGGACAGGGCGAACGGCTTTCTTT. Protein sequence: CASSYSFGTGRTAFF.